This passage covers 29 T cell receptor beta chains from one sample sequenced in a study of T cells in Graves' hyperthyroidism and ophthalmopathy. It was RNA transcripts that yielded the amplified TCR beta CDR3 regions. The study used the HTBI primer set for a first-round RT-PCR of the TCR CDR3. TCRdb called the multiplex PCR reads again in MiXCR, with one record for every CDR3 protein. The data hold some 650,000 distinct CDR3 sequences, with around 15% observed a single time. The specimen sequenced was blood. Receptors were obtained from a woman in her 40s with Graves' ophthalmopathy.

The chain carries TRBV15 and TRBJ1-2; 8 positions match TRBD1. The CDR3 contains 14 residues. Germline loops: CDR1 LNHNV, CDR2 YYDKDF (reference sequence). With 0 bases clipped from V and 7 bases from J, the junction kept 4 bases outside the gene matches. The CDR3 DNA is TGTGCCACCAGCAGAGATCAGGGGGCTCGTGGCTACACCTTC. Its translation is CATSRDQGARGYTF.

This clonotype was seen a few times. V gene TRBV20-1 combines with J gene TRBJ2-7; 8 bases agree with TRBD2. Germline CDR1 reads DFQATT; CDR2 reads SNEGSKA (reference sequence). V trimming: 5 bases; J trimming: 3 bases; junction bases outside the gene matches: 9. The CDR3 is 14 residues long. The CDR3 loop reads CSAAGGEALYEQYF. The DNA of the CDR3 is TGCAGTGCTGCCGGGGGGGAGGCCCTCTACGAGCAGTACTTC.

The chain is built from TRBV7-3 and TRBJ2-5; 8 nucleotides line up with TRBD2. The CDR3 is made up of 16 amino acids. CDR1 SGHTA and CDR2 FQGTGA come from the germline V gene. The V segment lost 4 bases and the J segment 4 bases; nucleotides outside the gene matches: 11. The CDR3 is CASSSISGGGLETQYF. For the CDR3, the DNA is TGTGCCAGCAGCTCCATCTCGGGCGGGGGGTTAGAGACCCAGTACTTC.

This clonotype was counted many times. Here the CDR3 reads CASSGREFNNEQFF. The CDR3 DNA sequence: TGTGCCAGCAGTGGCCGGGAATTTAACAATGAGCAGTTCTTC. The chain recombines TRBV2 with TRBJ2-1, with D possibly being TRBD2 (5 bases). The CDR3 loop spans 14 amino acids. The ends were cut back, 4 bases at V and 5 bases at J, with 12 bases in the middle. CDR1 is SNHLY and CDR2 is FYNNEI in the germline V gene.

V gene TRBV19 combines with J gene TRBJ1-4; tentatively, D is TRBD1 (6 bases). The CDR3 loop spans 16 amino acids. V lost 5 bases and J 2 bases, leaving 15 bases between the germline ends. The germline gives CDR1 LNHDA, CDR2 SQIVND (reference sequence). The CDR3 sequence: CASSPQEGGTNEKLFF. In DNA, the CDR3 is TGTGCCAGTAGTCCCCAGGAGGGGGGCACTAATGAAAAACTGTTTTTT.

Ten or more counts support this clonotype. The gene calls are TRBV27 and TRBJ1-2; D is perhaps TRBD1 (6 bases). V dropped 6 bases and J dropped 3 bases, with 17 bases sitting between them. The CDR3 has 15 residues. Germline V gene data show CDR1 as MNHEY and CDR2 as SMNVEV (reference sequence). This chain's CDR3 is CASRGRGGVDYGYTF. DNA for the CDR3: TGTGCCAGCAGGGGGAGGGGGGGAGTGGACTATGGCTACACCTTC.

This clonotype was counted at least ten times. CDR3 region: CASSLGAKNIQYF. The CDR3 DNA sequence: TGTGCCAGCAGTTTGGGAGCCAAAAACATTCAGTACTTC. This chain uses TRBV12-3 or TRBV12-4 with TRBJ2-4, with no clear D. The V and J ends lost 3 bases and 0 bases respectively, with 3 bases between them. The length of the CDR3 is 13 residues.

The chain employs TRBV7-9 and TRBJ1-2; maybe TRBD1 (6 bases). The germline V gene encodes CDR1 SEHNR and CDR2 FQNEAQ (reference sequence). Trimming shortened V by 5 bases and J by 8 bases, and 15 bases separated the two germline ends. This CDR3 region has 13 residues. The CDR3 here is CASSLSTGEGYTF. The CDR3 region has the DNA TGTGCCAGCAGCCTTTCGACAGGAGAAGGCTACACCTTC.

As concerns this clonotype: One base away lies a much larger clone, so this may be a sequencing read error. This chain connects TRBV12-3 or TRBV12-4 to TRBJ2-2; 10 bases fit TRBD1. CDR3 length: 17 residues. This CDR3 reads CASSLHRQGASTRELFF. CDR3 DNA sequence: TGTGCCAGCAGTCTCCACCGACAGGGGGCGAGCACCAGGGAGCTGTTTTTT.

This clonotype has ten or more counts. This chain uses TRBV20-1 with TRBJ2-1; tentatively, D is TRBD1 (6 bases). Germline loops: CDR1 DFQATT, CDR2 SNEGSKA (reference sequence). This CDR3 comprises 14 residues. Trimming removed 5 bases from V and 0 bases from J, with 11 bases in between. The CDR3 region has the DNA TGCAGTGCTTTTGGACAGAGCTCCTACAATGAGCAGTTCTTC. Protein sequence: CSAFGQSSYNEQFF.

This clonotype appeared many times. Here the CDR3 reads CASSSNPGQGIEAFF. CDR3 sequence (DNA): TGTGCCAGCAGTTCTAACCCGGGACAGGGAATTGAAGCTTTCTTT. This chain connects TRBV28 to TRBJ1-1; 9 nucleotides match TRBD1. The CDR3 has 15 amino acids. CDR1 and CDR2 (germline): MDHEN, SYDVKM. Trimming at V came to 4 bases and at J to 7 bases, leaving 10 bases not matched to a gene. The full variable domain, completed using reference TRBV28 and TRBJ1-1, is DVKVTQSSRYLVKRTGEKVFLECVQDMDHENMFWYRQDPGLGLRLIYFSYDVKMKEKGDIPEGYSVSREKKERFSLILESASTNQTSMYLCASSSNPGQGIEAFFGQGTRLTVV.

This clonotype was picked up many times. This chain uses TRBV10-3 with TRBJ1-1; weak D call: TRBD1 (5 bases). The V and J ends lost 4 bases and 1 base respectively, with 13 bases between them. Per germline, CDR1 ENHRY and CDR2 SYGVKD. The CDR3 spans 15 residues. CDR3 loop: CAISALAGRNTEAFF. The CDR3, as DNA: TGTGCCATCAGTGCTCTTGCAGGGAGGAACACTGAAGCTTTCTTT.

Concerning this clonotype: An end of the junction differs from the germline gene, which may be a read error. V and J are TRBV5-1 and TRBJ2-7; D is unresolved. Germline lookup yields CDR1 SGHRS and CDR2 YFSETQ. CDR3 length equals 12 residues. The CDR3 sequence is CASSLTSYERYF. In DNA, the CDR3 is TGCGCCAGCAGCTTAACCTCCTACGAGCGGTACTTC.

Comment on this clonotype: It is likely a read error, because the conserved phenylalanine at the end of the CDR3 is missing. The chain is built from TRBV6-1 and TRBJ1-3, with D unclear. The CDR3 runs to 14 residues. Looked up from germline, CDR1 is MNHNS and CDR2 is SASEGT. Trimming took off 4 bases at V and 0 bases at J, with 7 bases between the two ends. In nucleotides, the CDR3 is TGTGCCAGCAGTGCCCCGGCCTCTGGAAACACCATATATTCT. This codes for CASSAPASGNTIYS.

For the CDR3, the DNA is TGCGCCAGCAGCCCTGGTGTGGGGACCTACAATGAGCAGTTCTTC. It is translated as CASSPGVGTYNEQFF. The chain employs TRBV5-1 and TRBJ2-1; D not certain. The CDR3 extends over 15 amino acids. The ends were cut back, 4 bases at V and 2 bases at J, with 13 bases in the middle. Germline values: CDR1 SGHRS, CDR2 YFSETQ.

This clonotype was observed a handful of times. The rearrangement uses TRBV10-3 and TRBJ1-5; 8 bases agree with TRBD1. Looked up from germline, CDR1 is ENHRY and CDR2 is SYGVKD. The CDR3 is made up of 14 amino acids. CDR3 in amino acids: CASQGAGGNQPQHF. In DNA, the CDR3 is TGTGCGAGTCAGGGGGCCGGGGGCAATCAGCCCCAGCATTTT.

This clonotype has ten or more counts. The chain is built from TRBV12-3 or TRBV12-4 and TRBJ2-1; 12 positions match TRBD1. The CDR3 sequence is 15 residues long. J gave up 7 bases and V 5 bases, and 6 bases lay outside the gene matches. CDR3 nucleotide sequence: TGTGCCAGCAGTCCCCGGGACAGGGGGCGAAATGAGCAGTTCTTC. It codes for CASSPRDRGRNEQFF.

The V call is TRBV20-1, the J call TRBJ2-1; D call uncertain. Trimming stripped 5 bases from V and 3 bases from J, with 8 bases between. CDR1 DFQATT and CDR2 SNEGSKA come from the germline V gene (reference sequence). The CDR3 extends over 12 amino acids. The CDR3 DNA reads TGCAGTGCTTGCCCCGACTACAATGAGCAGTTCTTC. Translation: CSACPDYNEQFF.

This clonotype has at least ten counts. This rearrangement joins TRBV7-3 to TRBJ1-6, with 8 bases fitting TRBD1. Germline lookup yields CDR1 SGHTA and CDR2 FQGTGA. Losses at the gene ends were 5 bases for V and 8 bases for J; bases not matched to a gene: 2. The CDR3 loop spans 13 amino acids. The CDR3 nucleotides are TGTGCCAGCAGCACGGACAGGGATTCACCCCTCCACTTT. Protein sequence: CASSTDRDSPLHF.

The chain is built from TRBV30 and TRBJ1-1; D is possibly TRBD1 (6 bases). The CDR3 sequence is 14 residues long. Between the trimmed V and J ends, which lost 2 bases and 5 bases, there was a span of 15 bases. The germline V gene encodes CDR1 GTSNPN and CDR2 SVGIG (reference sequence). CDR3 DNA: TGTGCCTGGAGTAGGGGGAGTTCGGAAACTGAAGCTTTCTTT. Translation gives CAWSRGSSETEAFF.

This clonotype showed up many times. The rearrangement joins TRBV12-3 or TRBV12-4 to TRBJ2-7; D possibly uses TRBD1 or TRBD2 (6 bases each). V was shortened by 3 bases and J by 0 bases, with 12 bases between the two germline ends. This CDR3 has 15 residues. The CDR3 reads CASSFPGASSYEQYF. The CDR3 region has the DNA TGTGCCAGCAGTTTCCCGGGGGCAAGCTCCTACGAGCAGTACTTC.

This clonotype was seen a few times. The chain links TRBV28 to TRBJ2-6, with D tentatively TRBD1 (5 bases). This CDR3 is 14 amino acids long. Trimming stripped 6 bases from V and 3 bases from J, with 9 bases between. Germline V gene data show CDR1 as MDHEN and CDR2 as SYDVKM. The CDR3 here is CASRQGGGANVLTF. CDR3 coding DNA: TGTGCCAGCAGGCAGGGTGGTGGGGCCAACGTCCTGACTTTC.

This clonotype was counted a few times. The genes are TRBV10-3 and TRBJ2-7; 7 bases align to TRBD1. The CDR3 sequence is 14 residues long. The V gene's germline CDR1 is ENHRY and CDR2 SYGVKD. With 1 base clipped from V and 2 bases from J, the junction kept 2 bases outside the gene matches. CDR3 amino acids: CAISEWGQTYEQYF. The CDR3 coding sequence is TGTGCCATCAGTGAGTGGGGACAGACCTACGAGCAGTACTTC.

A single count supports this clonotype. The rearrangement joins TRBV6-4 to TRBJ2-3; TRBD2 agrees at 12 bases. This CDR3 has 17 amino acids. Germline V lookup: CDR1 MRHNA, CDR2 SNTAGT. Trimming took 5 bases from V and 1 from J; bases not matched to a gene: 7. The CDR3 region is CASSTTSGSFGTDTQYF. The CDR3 coding sequence is TGTGCCAGCAGTACGACTAGCGGGAGCTTCGGCACAGATACGCAGTATTTT.

This clonotype was counted between two and nine times. The chain is built from TRBV9 and TRBJ1-1, with a tentative D call TRBD1 (5 bases). This CDR3 spans 16 amino acids. The V end lost 0 bases, the J end lost 2 bases, and 14 bases lay between the germline ends. CDR1 and CDR2 (germline): SGDLS, YYNGEE. The CDR3 region has the DNA TGTGCCAGCAGCGTAGCCCTTGGAGGGGCTAACACTGAAGCTTTCTTT. This encodes CASSVALGGANTEAFF.

Details on this clonotype: This clone may be a read error of a much larger clone one base away. This chain connects TRBV12-3 or TRBV12-4 to TRBJ1-1; no reliable D call. There are 14 residues in the CDR3. The CDR3 region has the DNA TGTGCCAGCGGTTTAAGCGGAGTGTACTCTGAAGCTTTCTTT. It yields the protein CASGLSGVYSEAFF.

This clonotype was recorded at least ten times. This sequence joins TRBV6-1 and TRBJ2-5; 7 bases align to TRBD2. Per germline, CDR1 MNHNS and CDR2 SASEGT. The CDR3 covers 16 residues. V shed 4 bases, J shed 3 bases, and the junction held 11 bases outside the gene matches. CDR3 nucleotide sequence: TGTGCCAGCAGTGTTATCGGGGGGTCAATCAAAGAGACCCAGTACTTC. Its protein product is CASSVIGGSIKETQYF.

The chain is built from TRBV19 and TRBJ1-1; TRBD1 is a possible D gene (6 bases). Germline-derived CDR1 and CDR2 are LNHDA and SQIVND (reference sequence). Between the trimmed V and J ends, which lost 9 bases and 1 base, there was a span of 18 bases. The CDR3 covers 15 residues. The CDR3 here is CASQFRSGANTEAFF. In nucleotides, the CDR3 is TGTGCCAGCCAGTTTCGGTCAGGGGCGAACACTGAAGCTTTCTTT.

The chain links TRBV3-1 to TRBJ2-2, with no clear D. CDR1 and CDR2 (germline): LGHDT, YNNKEL (reference sequence). The CDR3 has 12 residues. The V gene lost 1 base and the J gene lost 7 bases, with 4 bases spanning the gap. CDR3 region: CASSQARGELFF. The CDR3, as DNA: TGTGCCAGCAGCCAAGCTCGCGGGGAGCTGTTTTTT.